This entry lists 32 T cell receptor beta chains sequenced from one sample in a study of siplizumab effects on memory and regulatory T cells. Generated by immunoSEQ multiplex PCR, the TCRdb table keeps only in-frame clones and is missing some. The data show fewer than 100,000 clones, approximately 95% seen once. Source material: CD8+ T cells sorted from blood. The receptors shown here come from a human donor in good health.

The rearrangement uses TRBV27 and TRBJ2-3; a possible D gene is TRBD2 (6 bases). The CDR3 totals 15 residues. Germline CDR1 MNHEY, CDR2 SMNVEV (reference sequence). V gave up 1 base and J gave up 5 bases, with 13 bases separating them. This chain's CDR3 is CASSLFTGVIDTQYF. CDR3 nucleotides: TGTGCCAGCAGTTTATTTACGGGAGTGATAGATACGCAGTATTTT.

The V and J genes are TRBV2 and TRBJ2-7, with D perhaps TRBD2 (6 bases). Germline-derived CDR1 and CDR2 are SNHLY and FYNNEI. V lost 2 bases and J 0 bases, leaving 11 bases between the germline ends. The CDR3 has 15 residues. The CDR3 loop is CASSEQASASYEQYF. CDR3 coding DNA: TGTGCCAGCAGTGAACAGGCTAGCGCCTCCTACGAGCAGTACTTC. The full variable domain, with the rest looked up from reference TRBV2 and TRBJ2-7, is EPEVTQTPSHQVTQMGQEVILRCVPISNHLYFYWYRQILGQKVEFLVSFYNNEISEKSEIFDDQFSVERPDGSNFTLKIRSTKLEDSAMYFCASSEQASASYEQYFGPGTRLTVT.

This chain uses TRBV9 with TRBJ2-5; tentative D call: TRBD2 (6 bases). The V gene's germline CDR1 is SGDLS and CDR2 YYNGEE. V gave up 4 bases and J gave up 5 bases, with 15 bases separating them. The CDR3 loop spans 14 amino acids. The CDR3 DNA sequence: TGTGCCAGCAGCCCCGGGGACTCGGGGGAGACCCAGTACTTC. Its translation: CASSPGDSGETQYF. The complete variable domain, with remaining parts taken from reference TRBV9 and TRBJ2-5, reads DSGVTQTPKHLITATGQRVTLRCSPRSGDLSVYWYQQSLDQGLQFLIQYYNGEERAKGNILERFSAQQFPDLHSELNLSSLELGDSALYFCASSPGDSGETQYFGPGTRLLVL.

The rearrangement uses TRBV7-9 and TRBJ2-3; the match to TRBD2 covers 9 bases. CDR1 SEHNR and CDR2 FQNEAQ come from the germline V gene (reference sequence). The ends lost 7 bases at V and 2 bases at J; junction bases unmatched: 13. This CDR3 contains 17 residues. CDR3 nucleotide sequence: TGTGCCAGCACCTATTTAAGAGCGGGAGGCTACACAGATACGCAGTATTTT. It yields the protein CASTYLRAGGYTDTQYF.

The chain links TRBV19 to TRBJ2-7, with D perhaps TRBD1 (7 bases). CDR3 length: 14 residues. The V end was cut by 1 base, the J end by 6 bases, with 13 bases between. Germline V CDR1 and CDR2: LNHDA, SQIVND (reference sequence). The CDR3 DNA follows: TGTGCCAGTAGTATAGTCAACAGGGGAGGCGAGCAGTACTTC. Its protein is CASSIVNRGGEQYF.

The chain joins TRBV27 to TRBJ1-2; possibly TRBD1 for D (5 bases). The CDR3 totals 15 residues. The germline V gene has CDR1 MNHEY and CDR2 SMNVEV (reference sequence). The V end lost 5 bases, the J end lost 5 bases, and 18 bases lay between the germline ends. CDR3 sequence reads: CASSPLTDLWYGYTF. The CDR3 DNA is TGTGCCAGCAGTCCGTTGACAGACCTTTGGTATGGCTACACCTTC.

The chain joins TRBV6-6 to TRBJ2-2, with 10 positions matching TRBD2. The CDR3 extends over 15 amino acids. The J segment lost 1 base and the V segment lost 5 bases, leaving 1 base of the junction unmatched. Looked up from germline, CDR1 is MNHNY and CDR2 is SVGAGI (reference sequence). The DNA of the CDR3 is TGTGCCAGCAGTCCTAGCGGGAGGAACACCGGGGAGCTGTTTTTT. Translated, it gives CASSPSGRNTGELFF.

The chain employs TRBV19 and TRBJ2-3; D call uncertain. The CDR3 covers 16 residues. Germline loops: CDR1 LNHDA, CDR2 SQIVND (reference sequence). V dropped 3 bases and J dropped 1 base, with 14 bases sitting between them. The CDR3 is CASSILLTLGTDTQYF. CDR3 nucleotides: TGTGCCAGTAGTATTCTCCTAACTTTAGGCACAGATACGCAGTATTTT. The whole variable domain, remainder taken from reference TRBV19 and TRBJ2-3, is DGGITQSPKYLFRKEGQNVTLSCEQNLNHDAMYWYRQDPGQGLRLIYYSQIVNDFQKGDIAEGYSVSREKKESFPLTVTSAQKNPTAFYLCASSILLTLGTDTQYFGPGTRLTVL.

This chain connects TRBV6-5 to TRBJ1-1; no firm D call. Trimming removed 3 bases at V and 3 bases at J, with 2 bases between. CDR1 and CDR2 (germline): MNHEY, SVGAGI. The CDR3 spans 11 residues. CDR3 in amino acids: CASSYYTEAFF. CDR3 DNA: TGTGCCAGCAGTTATTACACTGAAGCTTTCTTT.

J is TRBJ1-1 and V is TRBV5-1; D remains ambiguous. CDR3 length equals 13 residues. Germline CDR1 is SGHRS and CDR2 is YFSETQ. Trimming took 6 bases from V and 5 from J, leaving 14 bases between them. Written as DNA, the CDR3 is TGCGCCAGCACCCCGTTGGGCCAAACTGAAGCTTTCTTT. As protein: CASTPLGQTEAFF.

V usage is TRBV6-1 and J usage is TRBJ2-3; D might be TRBD1 (5 bases). The length of the CDR3 is 15 residues. Germline-derived CDR1 and CDR2 are MNHNS and SASEGT. V lost 6 bases and J lost 1, with 14 bases in between. DNA for the CDR3: TGTGCCAGCAGCCAACAGGCACGACGCACAGATACGCAGTATTTT. Translating gives CASSQQARRTDTQYF.

The genes are TRBV2 and TRBJ2-3; 7 nucleotides match TRBD2. Per germline, CDR1 SNHLY and CDR2 FYNNEI. This CDR3 region has 16 residues. The junction had 11 bases not matched to a gene; V was cut back by 8 bases and J by 0 bases. The CDR3 DNA sequence: TGTGCCAGCGGGGGGGACCGGAGTTCTAGCACAGATACGCAGTATTTT. Protein sequence: CASGGDRSSSTDTQYF.

V and J are TRBV19 and TRBJ2-2; the match to TRBD2 covers 13 bases. Germline loops: CDR1 LNHDA, CDR2 SQIVND (reference sequence). The CDR3 is made up of 17 amino acids. The V and J ends lost 11 bases and 6 bases, in that order; junction bases with no gene match: 15. The CDR3 sequence: CAVEGTSGKFGAGELFF. The CDR3 coding sequence is TGTGCCGTGGAGGGGACTAGCGGGAAATTCGGGGCCGGGGAGCTGTTTTTT.

V is TRBV11-2 and J is TRBJ2-7, with unresolved D. CDR3 length: 15 residues. V was shortened by 2 bases and J by 4 bases, with 15 bases between the two germline ends. Germline V CDR1 and CDR2: SGHAT, FQNNGV. In DNA, the CDR3 is TGTGCCAGCAGCTTAAGTGCGTCCGAAGGGTACGAGCAGTACTTC. Its protein is CASSLSASEGYEQYF.

This chain uses TRBV9 with TRBJ1-2; D may be TRBD1 (6 bases). The CDR3 spans 14 residues. V lost 1 base, J lost 4 bases, and 11 bases lay in between. The germline CDR1 and CDR2 sequences are SGDLS and YYNGEE. CDR3 protein: CASSVSDSFYGYTF. DNA of the CDR3: TGTGCCAGCAGCGTATCGGACAGCTTCTATGGCTACACCTTC.

This rearrangement joins TRBV7-9 to TRBJ2-3; TRBD2 agrees at 11 bases. The germline gives CDR1 SEHNR, CDR2 FQNEAQ (reference sequence). V lost 5 bases and J lost 12; bases outside the gene matches: 7. This CDR3 contains 13 residues. The CDR3 spells CASSGTSGSAQYF. In DNA, the CDR3 is TGTGCCAGCAGCGGTACTAGCGGGAGTGCTCAGTATTTT.

The genes are TRBV27 and TRBJ1-2; no clear D. Trimming pared 5 bases from V and 1 base from J, leaving 8 bases between. Germline loops: CDR1 MNHEY, CDR2 SMNVEV (reference sequence). This CDR3 spans 13 amino acids. The CDR3 is CASSHPGNYGYTF. The CDR3 nucleotides are TGTGCCAGCAGTCACCCCGGTAACTATGGCTACACCTTC.

The chain combines TRBV6-1 with TRBJ2-5, with 13 bases fitting TRBD2. Germline assignment: CDR1 MNHNS and CDR2 SASEGT. The CDR3 contains 18 residues. V was clipped by 2 bases and J by 5 bases; unmatched bases: 11. CDR3 DNA sequence: TGTGCCAGCAGTGAATCCGGACTAGCGGGAGAAGGTGGTGAGACCCAGTACTTC. Protein sequence: CASSESGLAGEGGETQYF.

The V call is TRBV5-1, the J call TRBJ2-3; 10 bases map to TRBD2. CDR1 is SGHRS and CDR2 is YFSETQ in the germline V gene. The CDR3 runs to 18 residues. The ends lost 1 base at V and 0 bases at J; junction bases unmatched: 8. The CDR3 region is CASSLYASGSLSTDTQYF. For the CDR3, the DNA is TGCGCCAGCAGCTTGTATGCTAGCGGGAGCCTCAGCACAGATACGCAGTATTTT.

The V and J genes are TRBV7-2 and TRBJ2-1; tentatively, D is TRBD2 (6 bases). Per germline, CDR1 SGHTA and CDR2 FQGNSA. The CDR3 extends over 15 amino acids. Trimming took off 5 bases at V and 2 bases at J, with 13 bases between the two ends. CDR3 region: CASSRYSGPYNEQFF. The CDR3 bases are TGTGCCAGCAGCCGTTATAGCGGCCCCTACAATGAGCAGTTCTTC.

This chain connects TRBV19 to TRBJ1-5; D unclear. The germline V gene has CDR1 LNHDA and CDR2 SQIVND (reference sequence). V gave up 3 bases and J gave up 0 bases, with 9 bases separating them. The CDR3 consists of 15 residues. Here the CDR3 reads CASSIAQTSNQPQHF. CDR3 bases: TGTGCCAGTAGTATTGCACAGACTAGCAATCAGCCCCAGCATTTT. The full variable domain, in which reference TRBV19 and TRBJ1-5 provide the parts outside the CDR3, is DGGITQSPKYLFRKEGQNVTLSCEQNLNHDAMYWYRQDPGQGLRLIYYSQIVNDFQKGDIAEGYSVSREKKESFPLTVTSAQKNPTAFYLCASSIAQTSNQPQHFGDGTRLSIL.

The V gene is TRBV7-9, the J gene TRBJ2-3; D unresolved. Germline-derived CDR1 and CDR2 are SEHNR and FQNEAQ (reference sequence). Trimming left V 5 bases short and J 7 bases short, with 10 bases between. The CDR3 has 12 amino acids. The CDR3: CASSRNVNTQYF. The CDR3 coding sequence is TGTGCCAGCAGCCGCAACGTAAATACGCAGTATTTT.

Only one count was recorded for this clone. The chain joins TRBV19 to TRBJ2-1, with unresolved D. V gave up 5 bases and J gave up 3 bases, with 8 bases separating them. Per the germline V gene, CDR1 is LNHDA and CDR2 is SQIVND (reference sequence). The CDR3 loop spans 13 amino acids. The CDR3 DNA sequence: TGTGCCAGTAGTGGCAGCATCTACAATGAGCAGTTCTTC. Translated, it gives CASSGSIYNEQFF. Combining the CDR3 with reference TRBV19 and TRBJ2-1 gives the whole variable domain DGGITQSPKYLFRKEGQNVTLSCEQNLNHDAMYWYRQDPGQGLRLIYYSQIVNDFQKGDIAEGYSVSREKKESFPLTVTSAQKNPTAFYLCASSGSIYNEQFFGPGTRLTVL.

This rearrangement joins TRBV19 to TRBJ2-1, with 10 positions matching TRBD2. The length of the CDR3 is 15 residues. V lost 5 bases and J lost 5; bases outside the gene matches: 6. The germline V gene encodes CDR1 LNHDA and CDR2 SQIVND (reference sequence). In DNA, the CDR3 is TGTGCCAGTAGTGGGGCTAGCGGGAGTAACAATGAGCAGTTCTTC. Its protein product is CASSGASGSNNEQFF.

The J gene is TRBJ1-6, the V gene TRBV28; D possibly corresponds to TRBD1 (6 bases). The V gene lost 4 bases and the J gene lost 4 bases, with 20 bases spanning the gap. This CDR3 has 18 residues. Per germline, CDR1 MDHEN and CDR2 SYDVKM. This CDR3 reads CASSSKEGVSFYNSPLHF. DNA for the CDR3: TGTGCCAGCAGTTCCAAGGAGGGGGTGTCGTTTTATAATTCACCCCTCCACTTT.

This chain joins TRBV19 and TRBJ2-3; D perhaps matches TRBD2 (6 bases). CDR3 size: 18 residues. Trimming cost V 0 bases and J 6 bases, with 22 bases left between them. Germline CDR1 is LNHDA and CDR2 is SQIVND (reference sequence). The CDR3 bases are TGTGCCAGTAGTATAGATTATTGGGCGGGAAGAACAATCGATACGCAGTATTTT. Translated, it gives CASSIDYWAGRTIDTQYF.

V usage is TRBV19 and J usage is TRBJ2-3, with D perhaps TRBD2 (6 bases). Germline V gene lookup returns CDR1 LNHDA and CDR2 SQIVND (reference sequence). Trimming left V 3 bases short and J 3 bases short, with 13 bases between. The CDR3 contains 15 residues. The CDR3 region has the DNA TGTGCCAGTAGTATGGGGACCCGGGGGACAGATACGCAGTATTTT. This codes for CASSMGTRGTDTQYF.

The chain links TRBV12-5 to TRBJ2-7; perhaps TRBD2 as D (6 bases). V was pared by 5 bases and J by 3 bases, with 20 bases between. The CDR3 totals 16 residues. Germline V gene data show CDR1 as LGHNT and CDR2 as FRNRAP. This CDR3 is CASGHTPGTGGYEQYF. Written as DNA, the CDR3 is TGTGCTAGTGGTCACACTCCCGGGACTGGAGGCTACGAGCAGTACTTC.

The chain has TRBV27 and TRBJ2-7, with D possibly being TRBD1 (6 bases). Germline V gene data show CDR1 as MNHEY and CDR2 as SMNVEV (reference sequence). V was trimmed by 2 bases and J by 0 bases, leaving 11 bases between them. The CDR3 extends over 15 amino acids. The CDR3 DNA sequence: TGTGCCAGCAGTTTACATAGGGGGAGCTCCTACGAGCAGTACTTC. Protein: CASSLHRGSSYEQYF.

The CDR3: CATSRMGYNEQFF. Written as DNA, the CDR3 is TGTGCCACCAGCAGAATGGGGTACAATGAGCAGTTCTTC. The rearrangement links TRBV15 to TRBJ2-1; D gene uncertain. Germline loops: CDR1 LNHNV, CDR2 YYDKDF (reference sequence). V lost 2 bases and J 4 bases, leaving 6 bases between the germline ends. The CDR3 is 13 residues long.

The genes are TRBV19 and TRBJ1-5, with a possible D match to TRBD1 (6 bases). Germline-derived CDR1 and CDR2 are LNHDA and SQIVND (reference sequence). The CDR3 extends over 13 amino acids. V was cut by 9 bases and J by 2 bases, with 11 bases left in between. Here the CDR3 reads CASLGAGNQPQHF. The CDR3 bases are TGTGCCAGCCTGGGGGCGGGCAATCAGCCCCAGCATTTT.

This clone was seen a handful of times. The rearrangement joins TRBV19 to TRBJ1-2, with D perhaps TRBD1 (6 bases). V was pared by 5 bases and J by 8 bases, with 15 bases between. The V gene's germline CDR1 is LNHDA and CDR2 SQIVND (reference sequence). The CDR3 totals 13 residues. The CDR3 spells CASSYRVVEGYTF. DNA of the CDR3: TGTGCCAGTAGTTACAGGGTTGTGGAAGGCTACACCTTC.